The next 27 T cell receptor beta chains were all read from a single sample in a study of a mutant IDH1 vaccine in newly diagnosed glioma. The time point denotes: baseline, week 1 (first vaccination visit). Treatment meaning: pre-vaccination baseline after standard-of-care therapy. Profiling relied on immunoSEQ multiplex PCR, and the TCRdb table lists in-frame clones only, not all of them. The sample carries fewer than 100,000 clones, 80% to 90% recorded once. Sequences were derived from PBMCs, sampled from a glioma patient treated with radiotherapy, temozolomide or both. Receptor source: a woman between 45 and 60 years old with glioma.

The V call is TRBV7-2, the J call TRBJ2-1; D remains unclear. The CDR3 loop spans 12 amino acids. Germline CDR1 SGHTA, CDR2 FQGNSA. Between the trimmed V and J ends, which lost 5 bases and 9 bases, there was a span of 11 bases. CDR3 in amino acids: CASSPLLGEQFF. The DNA for the CDR3 is TGTGCCAGCAGCCCTTTACTTGGTGAGCAGTTCTTC. Together with reference TRBV7-2 and TRBJ2-1, the CDR3 gives the full variable domain: GAGVSQSPSNKVTEKGKDVELRCDPISGHTALYWYRQSLGQGLEFLIYFQGNSAPDKSGLPSDRFSAERTGGSVSTLTIQRTQQEDSAVYLCASSPLLGEQFFGPGTRLTVL.

The chain carries TRBV28 and TRBJ2-2, with D perhaps matching TRBD2 (5 bases). CDR1 is MDHEN and CDR2 is SYDVKM in the germline V gene. V lost 2 bases to trimming and J lost 8 bases, with 24 bases between them. The CDR3 runs 18 residues. The CDR3 here is CASSLVANPRRRTGELFF. CDR3 coding DNA: TGTGCCAGCAGTTTAGTGGCGAACCCGCGCCGGAGGACTGGGGAGCTGTTTTTT.

This clone appeared once. J is TRBJ2-3 and V is TRBV5-6; the D gene is possibly TRBD2 (6 bases). Trimming removed 7 bases from V and 6 bases from J, with 15 bases in between. Germline V gives CDR1 SGHDT, CDR2 YYEEEE. CDR3 length equals 13 residues. The CDR3, as DNA: TGTGCCAGCCAGCCCGCGGGGTGGGATACGCAGTATTTT. This codes for CASQPAGWDTQYF.

This clone was seen a single time. This CDR3 is CASSIDLEGDSNQPQHF. The CDR3 DNA is TGTGCCAGTAGTATAGATCTTGAAGGGGATAGCAATCAGCCCCAGCATTTT. The chain links TRBV19 to TRBJ1-5, with D possibly being TRBD1 (5 bases). Germline-derived CDR1 and CDR2 are LNHDA and SQIVND (reference sequence). The CDR3 totals 17 residues. V was shortened by 0 bases and J by 0 bases, with 12 bases between the two germline ends.

The J gene is TRBJ2-3, the V gene TRBV7-3; TRBD1 is a possible D gene (5 bases). CDR3 length: 16 amino acids. Trimming removed 0 bases at V and 0 bases at J, with 10 bases between. From germline, CDR1 is SGHTA and CDR2 FQGTGA. CDR3 sequence: CASSLTPGLSTDTQYF. The CDR3, as DNA: TGTGCCAGCAGCTTAACGCCAGGGCTTAGCACAGATACGCAGTATTTT.

The V gene is TRBV18, the J gene TRBJ1-3, with 9 bases lining up with TRBD1. V dropped 4 bases and J dropped 1; count of bases not matched to a gene: 5. Germline lookup yields CDR1 KGHSH and CDR2 LQKENI. This CDR3 has 16 amino acids. In DNA form, the CDR3 reads TGTGCCAGCTCACGGGACAGGGTTAGATCTGGAAACACCATATATTTT. Protein sequence: CASSRDRVRSGNTIYF.

V is TRBV2 and J is TRBJ2-4; no clear D. The CDR3 consists of 12 residues. Germline-derived CDR1 and CDR2 are SNHLY and FYNNEI. The V and J ends lost 3 bases and 7 bases respectively, with 7 bases between them. The CDR3 DNA is TGTGCCAGCAGTGATAGGCCTAACATTCAGTACTTC. Amino acids: CASSDRPNIQYF. The whole variable domain, remainder taken from reference TRBV2 and TRBJ2-4, is EPEVTQTPSHQVTQMGQEVILRCVPISNHLYFYWYRQILGQKVEFLVSFYNNEISEKSEIFDDQFSVERPDGSNFTLKIRSTKLEDSAMYFCASSDRPNIQYFGAGTRLSVL.

The chain links TRBV19 to TRBJ2-3, with TRBD2 matching over 10 bases. The V segment lost 9 bases and the J segment 0 bases; nucleotides outside the gene matches: 6. CDR3 size: 15 residues. CDR1 is LNHDA and CDR2 is SQIVND in the germline V gene (reference sequence). The CDR3, as DNA: TGTGCCAGAACTAGCGGGGCGCCTAGCACAGATACGCAGTATTTT. It encodes CARTSGAPSTDTQYF.

This chain joins TRBV7-8 and TRBJ1-4; a weak D match, TRBD1 (6 bases). CDR1 and CDR2 (germline): SGHVS, FQNEAQ. V lost 2 bases, J lost 5 bases, and 15 bases lay in between. The CDR3 consists of 16 residues. The CDR3 DNA follows: TGTGCCAGCAGCTTAAGGGGGAGGGTTGTAAATGAAAAACTGTTTTTT. Its translation: CASSLRGRVVNEKLFF.

The rearrangement joins TRBV21-1 to TRBJ2-5; the table's D gene call, TRBD2, was not cross checked with the DNA. TRBV21-1 is a pseudogene locus. This CDR3 spans 11 amino acids. The CDR3 DNA reads as TGTGCCAGCAGCAAAGATAAGACCCAGTACTTC. This sequence encodes CASSKDKTQYF.

The chain uses TRBV7-6 and TRBJ2-5; D remains unclear. Trimming cost V 2 bases and J 5 bases, with 6 bases left between them. There are 12 residues in the CDR3. Germline CDR1 reads SGHVS; CDR2 reads FNYEAQ. CDR3 DNA sequence: TGTGCCAGCAGCTTAAGGCGGGAGACCCAGTACTTC. Encoded protein: CASSLRRETQYF.

The chain combines TRBV5-6 with TRBJ2-5, with D possibly matching TRBD2 (5 bases). Germline CDR1 and CDR2: SGHDT and YYEEEE. The CDR3 runs to 13 residues. Trimming removed 4 bases at V and 4 bases at J, with 11 bases between. CDR3 nucleotides: TGTGCCAGCAGCACCCCGCGGGCAGAGACCCAGTACTTC. Amino acid sequence: CASSTPRAETQYF.

This sequence joins TRBV28 and TRBJ2-1, with TRBD2 as a possible D gene (6 bases). This CDR3 has 12 residues. Trimming removed 7 bases from V and 12 bases from J, with 16 bases in between. CDR1 is MDHEN and CDR2 is SYDVKM in the germline V gene. CDR3 nucleotides: TGTGCCAGCACACTTCCCGGGACTGTGCAGTTCTTC. Its translation is CASTLPGTVQFF.

The chain links TRBV5-1 to TRBJ2-5, with 10 nucleotides matching TRBD1. The CDR3 runs to 14 residues. CDR1 SGHRS and CDR2 YFSETQ come from the germline V gene. V shed 2 bases and J 4 bases; nucleotides not matched to a gene: 2. DNA of the CDR3: TGCGCCAGCAGCTTAGGACAGGGGGTAGAGACCCAGTACTTC. This gives the protein CASSLGQGVETQYF.

CDR3 nucleotide sequence: TGTGCCAGCAGTTTCCCAGGACTCGTCGGGGAGCTGTTTTTT. It specifies CASSFPGLVGELFF. V usage is TRBV27 and J usage is TRBJ2-2, with D possibly being TRBD2 (5 bases). The V end lost 3 bases, the J end lost 7 bases, and 12 bases lay between the germline ends. The CDR3 loop spans 14 amino acids. Germline V gene sequence: CDR1 MNHEY, CDR2 SMNVEV (reference sequence).

CDR3 region: CASGATGTSGRNEQFF. The DNA of the CDR3 is TGTGCTAGTGGGGCGACAGGGACTAGCGGGAGGAATGAGCAGTTCTTC. The chain uses TRBV12-5 and TRBJ2-1; the match to TRBD2 covers 15 bases. CDR3 length equals 16 residues. Trimming took 6 bases from V and 7 from J; bases not matched to a gene: 7. Germline CDR1 is LGHNT and CDR2 is FRNRAP.

V and J are TRBV19 and TRBJ2-1; TRBD2 agrees at 11 bases. J was trimmed by 4 bases and V by 6 bases; bases with no gene match: 2. Germline CDR1 is LNHDA and CDR2 is SQIVND (reference sequence). CDR3 length equals 14 residues. CDR3 in amino acids: CASRGLADYNEQFF. In nucleotides, the CDR3 is TGTGCCAGTAGGGGACTAGCGGATTACAATGAGCAGTTCTTC.

This clone was seen only once. The chain employs TRBV14 and TRBJ2-7; weak D call: TRBD2 (5 bases). CDR1 and CDR2 (germline): SGHDN, FVKESK. The CDR3 is made up of 17 amino acids. V was pared by 0 bases and J by 1 base, with 16 bases between. The CDR3 reads CASSQDHLDWTSYEQYF. The DNA for the CDR3 is TGTGCCAGCAGCCAAGACCACCTGGACTGGACGTCCTACGAGCAGTACTTC.

The chain employs TRBV19 and TRBJ2-7, with 7 bases matching TRBD2. Germline V gives CDR1 LNHDA, CDR2 SQIVND (reference sequence). CDR3 size: 16 residues. V was pared by 0 bases and J by 3 bases, with 8 bases of the junction left unmatched. The CDR3 coding sequence is TGTGCCAGTAGTATAGATCTCCCGGGGGGATACTACGAGCAGTACTTC. Its translation: CASSIDLPGGYYEQYF.

Only one count was recorded for this clone. The chain's CDR3 is CASSLRYGYTF. The CDR3 nucleotides are TGTGCCAGCAGCTTACGGTATGGCTACACCTTC. The chain employs TRBV5-5 and TRBJ1-2; D not certain. The germline V gene has CDR1 SGHKS and CDR2 YYEKEE (reference sequence). The length of the CDR3 is 11 residues. V lost 2 bases and J lost 5, with 4 bases in between.

The gene calls are TRBV19 and TRBJ1-4; no reliable D call. The CDR3 covers 15 residues. V was trimmed by 7 bases and J by 0 bases, leaving 12 bases between them. Per the germline V gene, CDR1 is LNHDA and CDR2 is SQIVND (reference sequence). The CDR3 coding sequence is TGTGCCAGTACGGTTCGACACTCAACTAATGAAAAACTGTTTTTT. It is translated as CASTVRHSTNEKLFF. The full variable domain, rest sourced from reference TRBV19 and TRBJ1-4, is DGGITQSPKYLFRKEGQNVTLSCEQNLNHDAMYWYRQDPGQGLRLIYYSQIVNDFQKGDIAEGYSVSREKKESFPLTVTSAQKNPTAFYLCASTVRHSTNEKLFFGSGTQLSVL.

DNA for the CDR3: TGTGCCAGCAGCCAAGATCGAGGCAGGGGGGTGTGGGACAATGAGCAGTTCTTC. This translates into CASSQDRGRGVWDNEQFF. V gene TRBV14 combines with J gene TRBJ2-1; weak D call: TRBD1 (7 bases). This CDR3 is built from 18 residues. Per the germline V gene, CDR1 is SGHDN and CDR2 is FVKESK. The ends were cut back, 0 bases at V and 5 bases at J, with 20 bases in the middle. Complete variable domain (other parts from reference TRBV14 and TRBJ2-1): EAGVTQFPSHSVIEKGQTVTLRCDPISGHDNLYWYRRVMGKEIKFLLHFVKESKQDESGMPNNRFLAERTGGTYSTLKVQPAELEDSGVYFCASSQDRGRGVWDNEQFFGPGTRLTVL.

The chain uses TRBV9 and TRBJ2-1, with D possibly TRBD2 on 6 matching bases. V lost 3 bases and J lost 7, with 20 bases in between. Germline assignment: CDR1 SGDLS and CDR2 YYNGEE. There are 16 residues in the CDR3. CDR3 bases: TGTGCCAGCAGCGCGCATACCGGGACTCGGGGGAATGAGCAGTTCTTC. It encodes CASSAHTGTRGNEQFF.

This rearrangement joins TRBV5-1 to TRBJ2-5; 9 bases fit TRBD1. In germline, CDR1 is SGHRS, CDR2 YFSETQ. The CDR3 covers 15 residues. The V segment lost 6 bases and the J segment 2 bases; nucleotides outside the gene matches: 8. CDR3 coding DNA: TGCGCCAGCAAGACAGGGGGGCCCTCTCAAGAGACCCAGTACTTC. Its protein is CASKTGGPSQETQYF.

This clone was detected only a few times. The chain is built from TRBV11-3 and TRBJ1-1; D is unresolved. This CDR3 comprises 13 residues. Trimming took 1 base from V and 0 from J, leaving 3 bases between them. Per the germline V gene, CDR1 is SGHNT and CDR2 is YENEEA. The CDR3: CASSLGMNTEAFF. The CDR3 coding sequence is TGTGCCAGCAGCTTAGGTATGAACACTGAAGCTTTCTTT.

The V and J genes are TRBV7-9 and TRBJ2-5; TRBD2 matches at 7 bases. The end of the DNA is better explained by TRBJ2-7, so the J call may be wrong. This CDR3 has 15 amino acids. CDR1 is SEHNR, CDR2 FQNEAQ, per germline (reference sequence). In nucleotides, the CDR3 is TGTGCCAGCAGCTTTGGTAGCGGGTCCGTCTACGAGCAGTACTTC. Residues: CASSFGSGSVYEQYF.

This chain uses TRBV11-2 with TRBJ1-2, with 9 bases matching TRBD1. The germline V gene encodes CDR1 SGHAT and CDR2 FQNNGV. V lost 5 bases and J lost 3; bases outside the gene matches: 1. The CDR3 is 13 residues long. CDR3 nucleotide sequence: TGTGCCAGCAGCCGGACAGGGGACTATGGCTACACCTTC. Translated, it gives CASSRTGDYGYTF.